The 9 T cell receptor beta chains below all came from one sample that was sequenced in a study of shared T cell receptors in the human thymus. Using immunoSEQ multiplex PCR, the repertoire was profiled, and TCRdb retains in-frame clones only, with some absent. The table has 720,000 or so clones, 70% to 90% seen once. Separately, the same data were catalogued under a study of human thymus T cells.

The sequenced material came from thymocytes. The receptors shown here come from a girl in the first two years of life with a congenital heart defect.

CDR3 sequence (DNA): TGTGCCATCAGTCAAGATGGACAGGATGGGGCCGGGGAGCTGTTTTTT. Translating it yields CAISQDGQDGAGELFF. The chain couples TRBV10-3 to TRBJ2-2; TRBD1 matches 7 bases. The germline CDR1 and CDR2 sequences are ENHRY and SYGVKD. The ends lost 5 bases at V and 6 bases at J; junction bases unmatched: 12. The CDR3 contains 16 residues.

This clone was seen once. The chain combines TRBV7-9 with TRBJ1-2, with D unresolved. This CDR3 is built from 18 residues. V gave up 5 bases and J gave up 1 base, with 23 bases separating them. Germline V gene data show CDR1 as SEHNR and CDR2 as FQNEAQ (reference sequence). The CDR3 here is CASSATLGREDFNYGYTF. CDR3 nucleotide sequence: TGTGCCAGCAGCGCGACTCTCGGGAGGGAGGATTTTAACTATGGCTACACCTTC.

V is TRBV5-5 and J is TRBJ1-5; 7 positions agree with TRBD1. The V gene's germline CDR1 is SGHKS and CDR2 YYEKEE (reference sequence). V lost 5 bases and J lost 5; bases outside the gene matches: 4. This CDR3 spans 13 amino acids. CDR3 bases: TGTGCCAGCAGTTGGGACAGCTATCAGCCCCAGCATTTT. Translating gives CASSWDSYQPQHF.

Only one count was recorded for this clone. This chain connects TRBV4-3 to TRBJ1-4; D remains unclear. The V end lost 4 bases, the J end lost 7 bases, and 10 bases lay between the germline ends. This CDR3 region has 13 residues. CDR1 and CDR2 (germline): LGHNA, YSLEER. The CDR3 here is CASSLLPFEKLFF. The CDR3, as DNA: TGCGCCAGCAGCCTCCTCCCGTTTGAAAAACTGTTTTTT.

This clone was counted between two and nine times. The gene calls are TRBV11-2 and TRBJ1-1; tentatively, D is TRBD1 (5 bases). V shed 5 bases and J shed 1 base, with 14 bases lying between them. Germline values: CDR1 SGHAT, CDR2 FQNNGV. The CDR3 runs 15 residues. In nucleotides, the CDR3 is TGTGCCAGCAGCCCACTGGGACTCCAGAACACTGAAGCTTTCTTT. It codes for CASSPLGLQNTEAFF.

The rearrangement uses TRBV9 and TRBJ1-2, with D possibly TRBD1 on 6 matching bases. With 4 bases removed from V and 4 bases from J, the gap between germline ends came to 23 bases. This CDR3 contains 17 residues. From germline, CDR1 is SGDLS and CDR2 YYNGEE. The CDR3 loop is CASSSTLNRGSSYGYTF. The CDR3 nucleotides are TGTGCCAGCAGCTCAACTTTAAATAGGGGGAGCAGCTATGGCTACACCTTC. Full variable domain (missing parts from reference TRBV9 and TRBJ1-2): DSGVTQTPKHLITATGQRVTLRCSPRSGDLSVYWYQQSLDQGLQFLIQYYNGEERAKGNILERFSAQQFPDLHSELNLSSLELGDSALYFCASSSTLNRGSSYGYTFGSGTRLTVV.

The V gene is TRBV4-1, the J gene TRBJ2-1; 7 bases align to TRBD2. This CDR3 comprises 13 residues. Germline V gene data show CDR1 as MGHRA and CDR2 as YSYEKL. Unmatched junction bases numbered 5, after V lost 6 bases and J lost 6 bases. The CDR3 reads CASRGGVGNEQFF. The CDR3 DNA reads TGCGCCAGCAGGGGGGGGGTGGGCAATGAGCAGTTCTTC.

This clone was counted only a few times. This rearrangement joins TRBV6-6 to TRBJ2-4; 13 bases agree with TRBD2. V shed 3 bases, J shed 14 bases, and the junction held 10 bases outside the gene matches. The CDR3 is made up of 15 amino acids. The germline V gene has CDR1 MNHNY and CDR2 SVGAGI (reference sequence). The CDR3 spells CASSYQLAGGPYEYF. Here the CDR3 DNA reads TGTGCCAGCAGTTATCAACTAGCGGGGGGGCCCTATGAGTACTTC.

The chain carries TRBV5-1 and TRBJ1-5, with D uncertain. Deletions cut 1 base from V and 2 bases from J, with 16 bases between. The CDR3 sequence is 17 residues long. Germline V CDR1 and CDR2: SGHRS, YFSETQ. The CDR3 DNA reads TGCGCCAGCAGCTTGATCCCGTCACACGGAGGCAATCAGCCCCAGCATTTT. Residues: CASSLIPSHGGNQPQHF.